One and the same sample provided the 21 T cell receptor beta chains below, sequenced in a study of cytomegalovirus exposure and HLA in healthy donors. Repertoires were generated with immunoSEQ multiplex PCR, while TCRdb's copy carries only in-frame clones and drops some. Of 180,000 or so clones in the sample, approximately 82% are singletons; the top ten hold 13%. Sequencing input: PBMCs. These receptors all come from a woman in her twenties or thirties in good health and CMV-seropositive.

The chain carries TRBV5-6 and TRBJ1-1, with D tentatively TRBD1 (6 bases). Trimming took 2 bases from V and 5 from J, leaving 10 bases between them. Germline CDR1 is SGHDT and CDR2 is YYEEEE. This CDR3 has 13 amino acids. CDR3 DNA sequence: TGTGCCAGCAGCTTTTACAGGGTTACTGAAGCTTTCTTT. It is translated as CASSFYRVTEAFF.

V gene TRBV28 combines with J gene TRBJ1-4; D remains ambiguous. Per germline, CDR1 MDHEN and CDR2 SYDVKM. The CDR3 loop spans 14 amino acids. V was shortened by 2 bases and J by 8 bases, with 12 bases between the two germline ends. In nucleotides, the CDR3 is TGTGCCAGCAGTTTAGACCTTGGGCAGGAAAAACTGTTTTTT. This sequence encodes CASSLDLGQEKLFF.

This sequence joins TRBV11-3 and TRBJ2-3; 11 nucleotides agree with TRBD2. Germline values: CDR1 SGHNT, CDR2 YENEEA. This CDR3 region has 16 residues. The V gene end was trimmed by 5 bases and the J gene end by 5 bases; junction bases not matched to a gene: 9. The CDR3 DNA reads TGTGCCAGCAGCCCTCGAGGACTAGCGGGTCGAGATACGCAGTATTTT. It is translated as CASSPRGLAGRDTQYF.

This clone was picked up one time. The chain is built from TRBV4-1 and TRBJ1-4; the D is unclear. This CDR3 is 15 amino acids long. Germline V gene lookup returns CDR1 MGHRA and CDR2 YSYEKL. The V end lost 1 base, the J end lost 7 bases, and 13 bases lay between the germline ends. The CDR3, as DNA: TGCGCCAGCAGCCAAGGGGTGTTAGAGGTTGAAAAACTGTTTTTT. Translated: CASSQGVLEVEKLFF.

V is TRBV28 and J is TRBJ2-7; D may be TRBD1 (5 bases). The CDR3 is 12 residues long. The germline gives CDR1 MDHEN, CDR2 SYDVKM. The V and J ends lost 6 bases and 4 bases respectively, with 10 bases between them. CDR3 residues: CASRTTEYEQYF. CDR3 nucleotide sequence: TGTGCCAGCAGGACGACAGAATACGAGCAGTACTTC.

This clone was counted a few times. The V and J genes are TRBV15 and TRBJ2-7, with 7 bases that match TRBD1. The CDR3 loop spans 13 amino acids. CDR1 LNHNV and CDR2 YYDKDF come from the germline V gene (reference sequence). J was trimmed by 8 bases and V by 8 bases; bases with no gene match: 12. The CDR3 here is CATAGRGLGKQYF. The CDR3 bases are TGTGCCACCGCCGGAAGGGGGCTTGGGAAGCAGTACTTC.

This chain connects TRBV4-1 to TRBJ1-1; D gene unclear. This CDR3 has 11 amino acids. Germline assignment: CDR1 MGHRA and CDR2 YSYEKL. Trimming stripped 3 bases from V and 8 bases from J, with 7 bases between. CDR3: CASSHSTEAFF. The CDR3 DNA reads TGCGCCAGCAGCCATTCGACAGAAGCTTTCTTT.

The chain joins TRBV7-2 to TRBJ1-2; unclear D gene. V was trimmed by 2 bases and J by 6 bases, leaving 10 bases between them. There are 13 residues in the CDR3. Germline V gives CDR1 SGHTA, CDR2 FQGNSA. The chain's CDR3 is CASSLRRVDGYTF. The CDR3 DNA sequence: TGTGCCAGCAGCTTACGGCGGGTTGATGGCTACACCTTC.

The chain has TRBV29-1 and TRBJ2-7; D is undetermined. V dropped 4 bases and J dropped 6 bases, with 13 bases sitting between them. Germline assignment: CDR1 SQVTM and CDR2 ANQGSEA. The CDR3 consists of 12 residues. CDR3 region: CSVGDIYSEQYF. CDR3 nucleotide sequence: TGCAGCGTTGGAGATATCTACTCCGAGCAGTACTTC.

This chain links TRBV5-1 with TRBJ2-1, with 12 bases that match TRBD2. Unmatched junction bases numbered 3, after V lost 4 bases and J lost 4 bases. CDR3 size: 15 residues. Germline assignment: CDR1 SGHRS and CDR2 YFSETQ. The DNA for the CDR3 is TGCGCCAGCAGCATGGGGACTAGCGGGTACAATGAGCAGTTCTTC. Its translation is CASSMGTSGYNEQFF.

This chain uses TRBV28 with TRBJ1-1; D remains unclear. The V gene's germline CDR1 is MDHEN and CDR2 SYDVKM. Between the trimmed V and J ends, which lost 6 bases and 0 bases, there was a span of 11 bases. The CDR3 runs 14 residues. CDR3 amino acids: CASRGSPMNTEAFF. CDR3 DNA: TGTGCCAGCAGGGGCTCCCCTATGAACACTGAAGCTTTCTTT.

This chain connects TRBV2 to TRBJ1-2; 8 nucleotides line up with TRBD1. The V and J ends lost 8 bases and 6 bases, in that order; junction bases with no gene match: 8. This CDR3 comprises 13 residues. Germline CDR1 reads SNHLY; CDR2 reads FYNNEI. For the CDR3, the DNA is TGTGCCAGCTGTCCCGGGACAGGAAATGGCTACACCTTC. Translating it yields CASCPGTGNGYTF.

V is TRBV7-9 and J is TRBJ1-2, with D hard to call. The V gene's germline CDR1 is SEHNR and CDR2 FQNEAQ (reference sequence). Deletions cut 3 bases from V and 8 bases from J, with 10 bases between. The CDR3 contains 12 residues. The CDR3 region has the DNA TGTGCCAGCAGCTTTGCGCCCCTAGGCTACACCTTC. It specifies CASSFAPLGYTF.

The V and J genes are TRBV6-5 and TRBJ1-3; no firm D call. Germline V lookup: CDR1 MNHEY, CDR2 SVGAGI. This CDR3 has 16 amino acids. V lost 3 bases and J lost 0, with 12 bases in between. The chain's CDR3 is CASSYSRRYSGNTIYF. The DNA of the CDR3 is TGTGCCAGCAGTTATTCCCGGCGGTACTCTGGAAACACCATATATTTT.

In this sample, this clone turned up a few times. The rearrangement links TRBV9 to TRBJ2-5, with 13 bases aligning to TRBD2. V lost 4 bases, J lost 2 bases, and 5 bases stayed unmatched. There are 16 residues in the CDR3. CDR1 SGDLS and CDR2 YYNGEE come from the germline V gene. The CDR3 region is CASSIGGLAGQETQYF. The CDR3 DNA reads TGTGCCAGCAGCATAGGGGGACTAGCGGGGCAAGAGACCCAGTACTTC.

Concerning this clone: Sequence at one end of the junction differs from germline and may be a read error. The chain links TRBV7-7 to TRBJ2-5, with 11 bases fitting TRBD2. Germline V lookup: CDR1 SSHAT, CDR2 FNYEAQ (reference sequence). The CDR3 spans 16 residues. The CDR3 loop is CASSPGTSGGGETQYF. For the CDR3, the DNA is TGTGCTAGCAGCCCGGGGACTAGCGGAGGGGGGGAGACCCAGTACTTC.

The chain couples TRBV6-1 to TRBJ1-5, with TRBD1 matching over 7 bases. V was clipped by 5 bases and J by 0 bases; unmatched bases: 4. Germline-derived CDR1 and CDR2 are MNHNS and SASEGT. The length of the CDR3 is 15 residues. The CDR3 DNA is TGTGCCAGCAGTAGGGGGCACGGTAGCAATCAGCCCCAGCATTTT. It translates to CASSRGHGSNQPQHF.

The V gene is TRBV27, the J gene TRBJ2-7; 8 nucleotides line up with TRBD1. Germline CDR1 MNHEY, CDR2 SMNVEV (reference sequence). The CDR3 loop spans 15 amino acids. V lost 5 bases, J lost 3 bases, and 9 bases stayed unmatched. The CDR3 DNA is TGTGCCAGCAGTAAAGGACAGGGCCACTTCTACGAGCAGTACTTC. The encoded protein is CASSKGQGHFYEQYF.

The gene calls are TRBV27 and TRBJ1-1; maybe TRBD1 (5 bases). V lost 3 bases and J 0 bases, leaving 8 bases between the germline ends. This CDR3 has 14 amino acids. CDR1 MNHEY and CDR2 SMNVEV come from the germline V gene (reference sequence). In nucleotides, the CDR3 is TGTGCCAGCAGTTTCTCGGGGGTGAACACTGAAGCTTTCTTT. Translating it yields CASSFSGVNTEAFF.

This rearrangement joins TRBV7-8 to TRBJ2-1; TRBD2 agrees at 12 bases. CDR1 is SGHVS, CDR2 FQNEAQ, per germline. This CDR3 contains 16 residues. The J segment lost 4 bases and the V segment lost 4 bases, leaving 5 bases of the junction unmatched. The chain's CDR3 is CASSSPTSGRYNEQFF. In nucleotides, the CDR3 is TGTGCCAGCAGCTCACCGACTAGCGGGAGATACAATGAGCAGTTCTTC.

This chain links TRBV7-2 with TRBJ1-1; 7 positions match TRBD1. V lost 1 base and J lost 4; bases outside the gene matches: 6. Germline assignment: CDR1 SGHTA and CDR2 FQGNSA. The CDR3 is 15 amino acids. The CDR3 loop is CASSLDRGRGTEAFF. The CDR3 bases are TGTGCCAGCAGCTTAGATAGGGGGCGGGGCACTGAAGCTTTCTTT.